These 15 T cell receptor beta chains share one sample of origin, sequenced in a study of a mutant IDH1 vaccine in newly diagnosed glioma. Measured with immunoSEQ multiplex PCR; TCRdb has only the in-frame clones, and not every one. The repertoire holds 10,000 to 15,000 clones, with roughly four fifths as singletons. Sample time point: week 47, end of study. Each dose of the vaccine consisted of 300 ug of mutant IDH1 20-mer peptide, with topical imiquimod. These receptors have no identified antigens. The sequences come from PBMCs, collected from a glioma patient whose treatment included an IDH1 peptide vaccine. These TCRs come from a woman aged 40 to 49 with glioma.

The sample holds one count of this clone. CDR3 loop: CASSLIYPATNEKLFF. CDR3 nucleotides: TGTGCCAGCAGCTTAATCTACCCGGCAACTAATGAAAAACTGTTTTTT. This chain joins TRBV7-8 and TRBJ1-4; unclear D gene. The CDR3 totals 16 residues. V was cut by 2 bases and J by 0 bases, with 10 bases left in between. Germline V lookup: CDR1 SGHVS, CDR2 FQNEAQ. Full variable domain (missing parts from reference TRBV7-8 and TRBJ1-4): GAGVSQSPRYKVAKRGQDVALRCDPISGHVSLFWYQQALGQGPEFLTYFQNEAQLDKSGLPSDRFFAERPEGSVSTLKIQRTQQEDSAVYLCASSLIYPATNEKLFFGSGTQLSVL.

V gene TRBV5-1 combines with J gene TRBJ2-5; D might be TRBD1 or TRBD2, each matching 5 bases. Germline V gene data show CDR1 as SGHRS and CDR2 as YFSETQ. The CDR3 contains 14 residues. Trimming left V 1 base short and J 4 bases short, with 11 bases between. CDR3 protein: CASSLLTGGETQYF. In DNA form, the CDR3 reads TGCGCCAGCAGCTTGTTAACAGGAGGAGAGACCCAGTACTTC.

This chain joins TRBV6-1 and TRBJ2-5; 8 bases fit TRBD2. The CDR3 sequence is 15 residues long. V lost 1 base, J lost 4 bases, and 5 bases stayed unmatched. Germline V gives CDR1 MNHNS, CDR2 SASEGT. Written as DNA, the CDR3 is TGTGCCAGCAGTGAAGTCGGCGGGAGGCGAGAGACCCAGTACTTC. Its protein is CASSEVGGRRETQYF.

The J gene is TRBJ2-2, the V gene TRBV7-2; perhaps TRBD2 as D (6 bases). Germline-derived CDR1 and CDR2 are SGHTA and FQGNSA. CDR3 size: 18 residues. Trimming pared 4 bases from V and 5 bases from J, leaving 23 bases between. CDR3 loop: CASSSLGAGRGRTGELFF. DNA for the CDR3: TGTGCCAGCAGCTCCCTTGGGGCGGGGCGAGGGAGGACCGGGGAGCTGTTTTTT. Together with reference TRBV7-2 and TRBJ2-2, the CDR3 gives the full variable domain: GAGVSQSPSNKVTEKGKDVELRCDPISGHTALYWYRQSLGQGLEFLIYFQGNSAPDKSGLPSDRFSAERTGGSVSTLTIQRTQQEDSAVYLCASSSLGAGRGRTGELFFGEGSRLTVL.

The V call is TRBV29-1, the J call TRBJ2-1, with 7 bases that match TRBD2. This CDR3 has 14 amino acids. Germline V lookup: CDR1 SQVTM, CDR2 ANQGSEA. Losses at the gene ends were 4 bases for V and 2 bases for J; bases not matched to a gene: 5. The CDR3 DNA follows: TGCAGCGTTGGGGGCCTAGCGGCCTACAATGAGCAGTTCTTC. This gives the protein CSVGGLAAYNEQFF.

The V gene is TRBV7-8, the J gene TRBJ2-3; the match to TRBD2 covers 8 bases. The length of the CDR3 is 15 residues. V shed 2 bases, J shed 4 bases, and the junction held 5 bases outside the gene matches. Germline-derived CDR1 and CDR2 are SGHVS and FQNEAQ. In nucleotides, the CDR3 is TGTGCCAGCAGCTTACCGGGAGGGCCCGCAGATACGCAGTATTTT. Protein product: CASSLPGGPADTQYF.

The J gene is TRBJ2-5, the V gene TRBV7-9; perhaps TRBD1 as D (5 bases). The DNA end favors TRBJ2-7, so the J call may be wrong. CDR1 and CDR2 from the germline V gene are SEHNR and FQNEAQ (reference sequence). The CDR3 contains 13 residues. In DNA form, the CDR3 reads TGTGCCAGCATAGGCCAGGGCGGCTACGAGCAGTACTTC. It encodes CASIGQGGYEQYF.

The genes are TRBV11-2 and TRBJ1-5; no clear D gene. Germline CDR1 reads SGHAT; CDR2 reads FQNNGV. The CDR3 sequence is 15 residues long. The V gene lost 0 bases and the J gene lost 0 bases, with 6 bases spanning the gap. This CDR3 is CASSLDGDSNQPQHF. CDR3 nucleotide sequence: TGTGCCAGCAGCTTAGATGGAGATAGCAATCAGCCCCAGCATTTT.

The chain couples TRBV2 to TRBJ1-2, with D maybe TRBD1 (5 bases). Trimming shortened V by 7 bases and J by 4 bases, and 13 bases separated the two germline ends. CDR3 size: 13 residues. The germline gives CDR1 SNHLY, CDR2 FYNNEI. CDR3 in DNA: TGTGCCAGCAACCGGGACGCAGGCTATGGCTACACCTTC. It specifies CASNRDAGYGYTF.

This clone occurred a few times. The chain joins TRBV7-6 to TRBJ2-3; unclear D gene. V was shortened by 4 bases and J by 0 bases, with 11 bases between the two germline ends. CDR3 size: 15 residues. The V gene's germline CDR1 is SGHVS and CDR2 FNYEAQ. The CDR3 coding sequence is TGTGCCAGCAGCTCCGGTGGATTTAGCACAGATACGCAGTATTTT. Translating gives CASSSGGFSTDTQYF.

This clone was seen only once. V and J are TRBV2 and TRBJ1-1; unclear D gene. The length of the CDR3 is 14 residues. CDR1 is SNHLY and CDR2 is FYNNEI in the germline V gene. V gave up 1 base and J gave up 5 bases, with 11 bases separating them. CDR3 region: CASSEVALKTEAFF. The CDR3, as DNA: TGTGCCAGCAGTGAAGTAGCTTTAAAGACTGAAGCTTTCTTT. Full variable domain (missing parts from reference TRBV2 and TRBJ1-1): EPEVTQTPSHQVTQMGQEVILRCVPISNHLYFYWYRQILGQKVEFLVSFYNNEISEKSEIFDDQFSVERPDGSNFTLKIRSTKLEDSAMYFCASSEVALKTEAFFGQGTRLTVV.

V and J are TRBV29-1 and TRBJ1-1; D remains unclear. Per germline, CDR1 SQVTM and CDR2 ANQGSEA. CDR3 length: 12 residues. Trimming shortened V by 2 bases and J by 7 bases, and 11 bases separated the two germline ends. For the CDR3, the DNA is TGCAGCGTTGAATTTTCCGGGGTTGAAGCTTTCTTT. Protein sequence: CSVEFSGVEAFF.

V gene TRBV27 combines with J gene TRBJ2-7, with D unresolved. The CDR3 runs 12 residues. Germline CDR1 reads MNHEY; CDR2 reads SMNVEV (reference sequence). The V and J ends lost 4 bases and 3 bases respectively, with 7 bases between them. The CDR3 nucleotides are TGTGCCAGCAGTTCGGACGGCTACGAGCAGTACTTC. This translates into CASSSDGYEQYF.

The CDR3 nucleotides are TGTGCCAGCAGCCCGGGCTTCGATGGCTACACCTTC. Translation gives CASSPGFDGYTF. The rearrangement links TRBV13 to TRBJ1-2; D remains ambiguous. V gave up 5 bases and J gave up 6 bases, with 10 bases separating them. CDR1 is PRHDT and CDR2 is FYEKMQ in the germline V gene (reference sequence). The CDR3 sequence is 12 residues long.

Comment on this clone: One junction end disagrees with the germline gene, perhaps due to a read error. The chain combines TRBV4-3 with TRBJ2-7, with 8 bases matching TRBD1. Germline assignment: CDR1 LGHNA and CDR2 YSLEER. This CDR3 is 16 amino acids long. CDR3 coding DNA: TGCGCCAGCAGCCAAGGAATCGGGACAGGTCCCTACGAGCAGCACTTC. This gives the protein CASSQGIGTGPYEQHF.